Described below is a single TCR beta chain sequence and its context. This specimen belongs to a study of OX40 agonist ivuxolimab in advanced cancers. Study details: Enrolled patients in dose escalation had cancers that were hepatocellular carcinoma, melanoma, renal cell or head and neck cancer.

V lost 5 bases and J 5 bases, leaving 18 bases between the germline ends. The length of the CDR3 is 15 residues. CDR1 and CDR2 (germline): MNHEY, SMNVEV (reference sequence). The assay was immunoSEQ multiplex PCR, and TCRdb's table has in-frame clones only and misses some. This table holds about 49,000 clones, about 80% found once. Collection of blood occurred at baseline, at cycle 4 day 1, and at cycle 7 day 1. V gene TRBV27 combines with J gene TRBJ1-1; TRBD1 is a possible D gene (5 bases). The receptor was derived from an adult with an advanced solid tumor such as melanoma, head and neck, liver or kidney cancer. The sample consisted of CD4+ or CD8+ T cells sorted from blood, taken in a trial of the OX40 agonist ivuxolimab. CDR3 DNA sequence: TGTGCCAGCAGTCCCCGGGGCGCCGAGGGAACTGAAGCTTTCTTT. As protein: CASSPRGAEGTEAFF.